The 28 T cell receptor beta chains below come from one sample, sequenced in a study of shared clonotypes between healthy human individuals. The method was immunoSEQ multiplex PCR; TCRdb's version includes in-frame clones alone and lacks a portion of them. Of about 680,000 clones detected, about 91% appear once; the ten largest clones hold 24%. Naive CD8 populations comprised CD45RO-negative cells positively selected for CCR7, excluding terminally differentiated effector memory CD45RA+ cells. Sequenced: naive CD8+ T cells sorted from blood. Source of these receptors: a man under 40 in good health.

This clone is a singleton in its sample. This chain joins TRBV4-2 and TRBJ2-1, with 10 bases aligning to TRBD2. The CDR3 totals 17 residues. Trimming took 2 bases from V and 0 from J; bases not matched to a gene: 4. Germline-derived CDR1 and CDR2 are LGHNA and YNFKEQ. CDR3 coding DNA: TGTGCCAGCAGCCAACAACCTAGCGGGAGCTCCTACAATGAGCAGTTCTTC. Encoded protein: CASSQQPSGSSYNEQFF.

This clone has a single count. The chain combines TRBV2 with TRBJ2-2, with D unresolved. The V gene's germline CDR1 is SNHLY and CDR2 FYNNEI. Trimming cost V 3 bases and J 5 bases, with 7 bases left between them. This CDR3 spans 13 amino acids. Here the CDR3 DNA reads TGTGCCAGCAGTGAGGGGTTAACCGGGGAGCTGTTTTTT. Protein: CASSEGLTGELFF. Full variable domain (remainder filled in from reference TRBV2 and TRBJ2-2): EPEVTQTPSHQVTQMGQEVILRCVPISNHLYFYWYRQILGQKVEFLVSFYNNEISEKSEIFDDQFSVERPDGSNFTLKIRSTKLEDSAMYFCASSEGLTGELFFGEGSRLTVL.

The chain joins TRBV9 to TRBJ2-7; 9 bases are shared with TRBD2. CDR3 length equals 14 residues. Losses at the gene ends were 4 bases for V and 5 bases for J; bases not matched to a gene: 7. Looked up from germline, CDR1 is SGDLS and CDR2 is YYNGEE. CDR3: CASSPSGNFHEQYF. For the CDR3, the DNA is TGTGCCAGCAGCCCTAGCGGGAATTTCCACGAGCAGTACTTC. The variable domain in full, with the rest retrieved from reference TRBV9 and TRBJ2-7, is DSGVTQTPKHLITATGQRVTLRCSPRSGDLSVYWYQQSLDQGLQFLIQYYNGEERAKGNILERFSAQQFPDLHSELNLSSLELGDSALYFCASSPSGNFHEQYFGPGTRLTVT.

This chain uses TRBV7-6 with TRBJ2-2; a possible D gene is TRBD1 (6 bases). Trimming shortened V by 2 bases and J by 1 base, and 11 bases separated the two germline ends. The CDR3 contains 16 residues. CDR1 is SGHVS and CDR2 is FNYEAQ in the germline V gene. DNA of the CDR3: TGTGCCAGCAGCTTATCAGGGACACTGAACACCGGGGAGCTGTTTTTT. Translated, it gives CASSLSGTLNTGELFF.

The V and J genes are TRBV2 and TRBJ2-4, with D hard to call. This CDR3 has 14 residues. Trimming took off 2 bases at V and 0 bases at J, with 5 bases between the two ends. Looked up from germline, CDR1 is SNHLY and CDR2 is FYNNEI. CDR3 residues: CASSEILAKNIQYF. The CDR3 bases are TGTGCCAGCAGTGAAATACTAGCCAAAAACATTCAGTACTTC.

V gene TRBV7-8 combines with J gene TRBJ2-1; no clear D. V was trimmed by 5 bases and J by 4 bases, leaving 18 bases between them. This CDR3 region has 16 residues. Per germline, CDR1 SGHVS and CDR2 FQNEAQ. CDR3 loop: CASSQDGDWGYNEQFF. CDR3 bases: TGTGCCAGCAGCCAAGACGGAGACTGGGGTTACAATGAGCAGTTCTTC.

J is TRBJ2-7 and V is TRBV27, with D maybe TRBD2 (6 bases). V gave up 6 bases and J gave up 1 base, with 13 bases separating them. Germline CDR1 reads MNHEY; CDR2 reads SMNVEV (reference sequence). The CDR3 runs to 14 residues. In nucleotides, the CDR3 is TGTGCCAGCAGCTCCTCGGGACTGTCCTACGAGCAGTACTTC. It codes for CASSSSGLSYEQYF.

This clone was counted a single time. The V call is TRBV18, the J call TRBJ2-1; 9 nucleotides agree with TRBD2. The germline V gene has CDR1 KGHSH and CDR2 LQKENI. J gave up 2 bases and V 5 bases, and 7 bases lay outside the gene matches. This CDR3 spans 16 amino acids. This CDR3 is CASSWDSGRPYNEQFF. The DNA of the CDR3 is TGTGCCAGCTCATGGGATAGCGGGAGACCCTACAATGAGCAGTTCTTC.

The chain recombines TRBV4-1 with TRBJ2-1, with a possible D match to TRBD1 (6 bases). V was trimmed by 1 base and J by 6 bases, leaving 10 bases between them. This CDR3 contains 14 residues. Germline V CDR1 and CDR2: MGHRA, YSYEKL. CDR3 sequence: CASSQGQAINEQFF. CDR3 coding DNA: TGCGCCAGCAGCCAAGGACAGGCAATCAATGAGCAGTTCTTC.

V gene TRBV4-1 combines with J gene TRBJ1-5; the D is unclear. The V end was cut by 8 bases, the J end by 4 bases, with 24 bases between. Germline CDR1 MGHRA, CDR2 YSYEKL. The CDR3 extends over 17 amino acids. The CDR3 sequence: CASGPTYNVAGNQPQHF. The DNA of the CDR3 is TGCGCCAGCGGGCCTACCTACAATGTGGCTGGGAATCAGCCCCAGCATTTT.

The gene calls are TRBV6-5 and TRBJ1-2; the D is unclear. The V gene lost 6 bases and the J gene lost 6 bases, with 17 bases spanning the gap. The CDR3 loop spans 14 amino acids. The germline CDR1 and CDR2 sequences are MNHEY and SVGAGI. This CDR3 is CASRHQTPRDGYTF. DNA of the CDR3: TGTGCCAGCAGGCACCAGACACCTAGGGATGGCTACACCTTC.

The rearrangement joins TRBV7-9 to TRBJ1-1; D gene unclear. The CDR3 is made up of 11 amino acids. The germline gives CDR1 SEHNR, CDR2 FQNEAQ (reference sequence). V was clipped by 1 base and J by 12 bases, with 9 bases between them. This chain's CDR3 is CASSLGHSTFF. The DNA of the CDR3 is TGTGCCAGCAGCTTAGGGCACAGCACTTTCTTT. The variable domain in full, with the rest retrieved from reference TRBV7-9 and TRBJ1-1, is DTGVSQNPRHKITKRGQNVTFRCDPISEHNRLYWYRQTLGQGPEFLTYFQNEAQLEKSRLLSDRFSAERPKGSFSTLEIQRTEQGDSAMYLCASSLGHSTFFGQGTRLTVV.

The chain combines TRBV9 with TRBJ2-3; D gene uncertain. CDR3 size: 13 residues. Per the germline V gene, CDR1 is SGDLS and CDR2 is YYNGEE. Between the trimmed V and J ends, which lost 1 base and 0 bases, there was a span of 3 bases. In DNA, the CDR3 is TGTGCCAGCAGCGTATTTAGCACAGATACGCAGTATTTT. Protein product: CASSVFSTDTQYF.

About this clone itself: Other DNA sequences of this sample code for an identical CDR3. This chain joins TRBV11-3 and TRBJ2-2; 12 bases match TRBD2. Germline V gene data show CDR1 as SGHNT and CDR2 as YENEEA. Trimming at V came to 5 bases and at J to 2 bases, leaving 3 bases not matched to a gene. The CDR3 is made up of 16 amino acids. CDR3: CASSPGLAGNTGELFF. In DNA, the CDR3 is TGTGCCAGCAGCCCCGGACTAGCGGGAAACACCGGGGAGCTGTTTTTT.

A few counts support this clone. The chain is built from TRBV11-2 and TRBJ2-3, with 10 bases identical to TRBD2. V shed 1 base and J 4 bases; nucleotides not matched to a gene: 8. This CDR3 contains 17 residues. Looked up from germline, CDR1 is SGHAT and CDR2 is FQNNGV. The CDR3 is CASSLAASGSEADTQYF. The DNA of the CDR3 is TGTGCCAGCAGCTTAGCCGCTAGCGGGAGTGAAGCAGATACGCAGTATTTT.

V and J are TRBV11-2 and TRBJ1-2; D unresolved. The CDR3 totals 16 residues. Germline CDR1 and CDR2: SGHAT and FQNNGV. Trimming removed 4 bases at V and 6 bases at J, with 21 bases between. The CDR3 spells CASSSQSFNVGDGYTF. CDR3 DNA sequence: TGTGCCAGCAGCTCCCAAAGCTTTAACGTCGGCGATGGCTACACCTTC. Full variable domain (outside the CDR3, taken from reference TRBV11-2 and TRBJ1-2): EAGVAQSPRYKIIEKRQSVAFWCNPISGHATLYWYQQILGQGPKLLIQFQNNGVVDDSQLPKDRFSAERLKGVDSTLKIQPAKLEDSAVYLCASSSQSFNVGDGYTFGSGTRLTVV.

The chain joins TRBV9 to TRBJ2-7; 8 positions match TRBD2. CDR3 length equals 15 residues. V was pared by 0 bases and J by 2 bases, with 4 bases of the junction left unmatched. Germline loops: CDR1 SGDLS, CDR2 YYNGEE. CDR3 nucleotides: TGTGCCAGCAGCGTAGGGTCCGGGGGGGCCTACGAGCAGTACTTC. It translates to CASSVGSGGAYEQYF.

V and J are TRBV27 and TRBJ2-3, with D hard to call. The CDR3 has 16 residues. V dropped 0 bases and J dropped 2 bases, with 12 bases sitting between them. Germline loops: CDR1 MNHEY, CDR2 SMNVEV (reference sequence). Here the CDR3 DNA reads TGTGCCAGCAGTTTATCGTATGGCACTTTCACAGATACGCAGTATTTT. It is translated as CASSLSYGTFTDTQYF.

The chain recombines TRBV18 with TRBJ2-3; tentatively, D is TRBD2 (6 bases). The length of the CDR3 is 14 residues. Germline loops: CDR1 KGHSH, CDR2 LQKENI. The ends were cut back, 4 bases at V and 2 bases at J, with 10 bases in the middle. CDR3 region: CASSLGGFTDTQYF. CDR3 in DNA: TGTGCCAGCTCACTCGGGGGATTCACAGATACGCAGTATTTT. Full variable domain (remainder filled in from reference TRBV18 and TRBJ2-3): NAGVMQNPRHLVRRRGQEARLRCSPMKGHSHVYWYRQLPEEGLKFMVYLQKENIIDESGMPKERFSAEFPKEGPSILRIQQVVRGDSAAYFCASSLGGFTDTQYFGPGTRLTVL.

Comments on this clone: Possible read error: a much larger clone is one base away. The same CDR3 arises from other DNA sequences in this sample as well. This chain uses TRBV7-8 with TRBJ1-1; D ambiguous. Trimming stripped 1 base from V and 1 base from J, with 1 base between. Germline CDR1 and CDR2: SGHVS and FQNEAQ. The CDR3 loop spans 12 amino acids. As DNA, the CDR3 is TGTGCCAGCAGCTTAGAGAACACTGAAGCTTTCTTT. It yields the protein CASSLENTEAFF. The whole variable domain, remainder taken from reference TRBV7-8 and TRBJ1-1, is GAGVSQSPRYKVAKRGQDVALRCDPISGHVSLFWYQQALGQGPEFLTYFQNEAQLDKSGLPSDRFFAERPEGSVSTLKIQRTQQEDSAVYLCASSLENTEAFFGQGTRLTVV.

In this sample, this clone turned up once. The V call is TRBV5-1, the J call TRBJ2-1; 11 bases map to TRBD2. Germline CDR1 is SGHRS and CDR2 is YFSETQ. The CDR3 is 16 amino acids. Trimming took 4 bases from V and 4 from J; bases not matched to a gene: 7. The CDR3 DNA is TGCGCCAGCAGCGTGATGACTAGCGGGGTTTACAATGAGCAGTTCTTC. It is translated as CASSVMTSGVYNEQFF.

V and J are TRBV28 and TRBJ2-7; 10 bases are a match to TRBD1. Germline V gene data show CDR1 as MDHEN and CDR2 as SYDVKM. V was pared by 4 bases and J by 4 bases, with 13 bases of the junction left unmatched. The CDR3 sequence is 17 residues long. The chain's CDR3 is CASSSPTSGTGVYEQYF. As DNA, the CDR3 is TGTGCCAGCAGTTCCCCTACCTCCGGGACAGGGGTGTACGAGCAGTACTTC.

This sequence joins TRBV29-1 and TRBJ1-1, with D unclear. The V gene's germline CDR1 is SQVTM and CDR2 ANQGSEA. V lost 6 bases to trimming and J lost 0 bases, with 8 bases between them. The CDR3 contains 12 residues. CDR3 sequence: CSVLDMNTEAFF. The CDR3, as DNA: TGCAGCGTACTCGACATGAACACTGAAGCTTTCTTT.

Comments on this clone: Other DNA sequences in this sample translate to the same CDR3. CDR3 sequence (DNA): TGTGCCAGCAGCGCTACGAACACCGGGGAGCTGTTTTTT. As protein: CASSATNTGELFF. The rearrangement links TRBV9 to TRBJ2-2; D is unresolved. Germline V CDR1 and CDR2: SGDLS, YYNGEE. V dropped 3 bases and J dropped 0 bases, with 3 bases sitting between them. This CDR3 region has 13 residues.

The V call is TRBV6-5, the J call TRBJ1-1, with D hard to call. V was shortened by 5 bases and J by 6 bases, with 10 bases between the two germline ends. The CDR3 loop spans 12 amino acids. Germline loops: CDR1 MNHEY, CDR2 SVGAGI. CDR3 sequence reads: CASSLIGAEAFF. The CDR3 region has the DNA TGTGCCAGCAGTCTCATCGGGGCTGAAGCTTTCTTT.

V is TRBV14 and J is TRBJ2-1, with TRBD2 as a possible D gene (5 bases). Germline loops: CDR1 SGHDN, CDR2 FVKESK. V was shortened by 1 base and J by 7 bases, with 17 bases between the two germline ends. CDR3 length: 16 amino acids. The CDR3 reads CASSQGAGRGINEQFF. CDR3 sequence (DNA): TGTGCCAGCAGCCAAGGGGCCGGGCGAGGGATAAATGAGCAGTTCTTC.

V is TRBV27 and J is TRBJ1-5; maybe TRBD1 (5 bases). In germline, CDR1 is MNHEY, CDR2 SMNVEV (reference sequence). Trimming shortened V by 9 bases and J by 0 bases, and 12 bases separated the two germline ends. The length of the CDR3 is 14 residues. The CDR3 bases are TGTGCCAGTGCTCACAGGAATAGCAATCAGCCCCAGCATTTT. Protein product: CASAHRNSNQPQHF.

The chain employs TRBV10-2 and TRBJ2-7; D gene uncertain. The CDR3 consists of 13 residues. V was shortened by 6 bases and J by 2 bases, with 11 bases between the two germline ends. Per the germline V gene, CDR1 is WSHSY and CDR2 is SAAADI. CDR3 in amino acids: CASSSEQPYEQYF. CDR3 nucleotides: TGCGCCAGCAGCTCCGAACAGCCCTACGAGCAGTACTTC.